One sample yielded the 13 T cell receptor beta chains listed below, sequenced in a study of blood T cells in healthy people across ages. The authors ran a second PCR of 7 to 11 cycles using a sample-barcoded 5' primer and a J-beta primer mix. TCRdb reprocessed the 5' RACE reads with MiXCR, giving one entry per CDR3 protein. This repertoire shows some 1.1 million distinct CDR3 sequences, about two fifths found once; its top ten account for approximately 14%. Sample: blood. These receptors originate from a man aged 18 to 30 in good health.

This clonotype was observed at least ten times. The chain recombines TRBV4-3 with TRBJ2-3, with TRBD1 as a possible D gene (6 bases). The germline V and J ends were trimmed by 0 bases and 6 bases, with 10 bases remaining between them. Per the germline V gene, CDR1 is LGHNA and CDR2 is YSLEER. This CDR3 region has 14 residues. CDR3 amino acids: CASSQDYQGDTQYF. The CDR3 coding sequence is TGCGCCAGCAGCCAAGATTACCAGGGGGATACGCAGTATTTT.

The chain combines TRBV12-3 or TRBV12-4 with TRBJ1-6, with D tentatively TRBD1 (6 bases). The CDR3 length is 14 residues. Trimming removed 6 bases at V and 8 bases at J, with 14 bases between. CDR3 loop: CASSSYRADSPLHF. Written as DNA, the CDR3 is TGTGCCAGCAGCTCGTACAGGGCGGATTCACCCCTCCACTTT.

The chain's CDR3 is CAWSVRPGNGYTF. The CDR3 nucleotides are TGTGCCTGGAGTGTTAGGCCAGGGAATGGCTACACCTTC. The chain joins TRBV30 to TRBJ1-2; a possible D gene is TRBD1 (5 bases). CDR3 size: 13 residues. Trimming left V 0 bases short and J 6 bases short, with 11 bases between. Germline-derived CDR1 and CDR2 are GTSNPN and SVGIG (reference sequence).

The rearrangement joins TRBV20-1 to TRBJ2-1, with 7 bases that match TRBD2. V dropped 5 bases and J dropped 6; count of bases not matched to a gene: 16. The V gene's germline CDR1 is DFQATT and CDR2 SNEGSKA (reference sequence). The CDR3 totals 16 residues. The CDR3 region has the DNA TGCAGTGCTCACCGACCTTCGGCGGGAGAAGGCAATGAGCAGTTCTTC. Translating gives CSAHRPSAGEGNEQFF.

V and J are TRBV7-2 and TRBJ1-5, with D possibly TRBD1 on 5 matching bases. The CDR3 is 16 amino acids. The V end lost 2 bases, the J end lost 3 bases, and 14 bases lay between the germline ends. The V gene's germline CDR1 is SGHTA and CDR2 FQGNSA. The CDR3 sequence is CASSLNPQGLNQPQHF. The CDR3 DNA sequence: TGTGCCAGCAGCTTAAACCCCCAGGGCCTCAATCAGCCCCAGCATTTT.

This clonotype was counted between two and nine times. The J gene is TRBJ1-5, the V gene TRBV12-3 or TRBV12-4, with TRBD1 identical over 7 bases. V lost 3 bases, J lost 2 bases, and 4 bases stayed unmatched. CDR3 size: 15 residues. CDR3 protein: CASSFDRAGNQPQHF. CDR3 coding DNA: TGTGCCAGCAGTTTCGACAGGGCCGGCAATCAGCCCCAGCATTTT.

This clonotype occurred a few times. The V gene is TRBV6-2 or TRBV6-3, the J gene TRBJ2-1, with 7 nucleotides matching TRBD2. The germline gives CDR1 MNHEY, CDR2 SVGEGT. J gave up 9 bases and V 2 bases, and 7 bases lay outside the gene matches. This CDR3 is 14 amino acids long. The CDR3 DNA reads TGTGCCAGCAGTTACGACGGGGGGAGGGGTGAGCAGTTCTTC. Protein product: CASSYDGGRGEQFF.

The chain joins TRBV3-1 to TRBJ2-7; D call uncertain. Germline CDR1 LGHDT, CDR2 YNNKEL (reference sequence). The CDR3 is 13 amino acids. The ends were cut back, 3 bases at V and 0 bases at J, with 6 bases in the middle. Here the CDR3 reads CASSQGHSYEQYF. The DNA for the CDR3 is TGTGCCAGCAGCCAGGGCCACTCCTACGAGCAGTACTTC.

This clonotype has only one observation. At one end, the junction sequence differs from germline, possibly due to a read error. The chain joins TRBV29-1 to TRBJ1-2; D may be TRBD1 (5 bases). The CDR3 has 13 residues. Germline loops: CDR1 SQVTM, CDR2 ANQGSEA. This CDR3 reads CSVEPPGGPGYTF. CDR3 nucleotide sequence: TGCAGCGTTGAACCGCCCGGGGGACCTGGCTACACCTTT.

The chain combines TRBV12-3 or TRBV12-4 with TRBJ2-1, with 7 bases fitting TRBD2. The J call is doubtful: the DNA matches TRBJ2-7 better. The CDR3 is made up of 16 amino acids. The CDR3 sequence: CASSSAAGRVYNEQYF. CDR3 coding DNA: TGTGCCAGCAGTTCCGCGGCAGGGAGGGTCTACAATGAGCAGTACTTC.

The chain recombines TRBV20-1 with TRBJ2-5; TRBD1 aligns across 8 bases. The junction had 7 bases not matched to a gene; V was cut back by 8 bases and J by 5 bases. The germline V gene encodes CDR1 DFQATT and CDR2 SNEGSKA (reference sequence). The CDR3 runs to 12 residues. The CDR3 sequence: CSQDRGQETQYF. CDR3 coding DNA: TGCAGTCAAGACAGGGGTCAGGAGACCCAGTACTTC.

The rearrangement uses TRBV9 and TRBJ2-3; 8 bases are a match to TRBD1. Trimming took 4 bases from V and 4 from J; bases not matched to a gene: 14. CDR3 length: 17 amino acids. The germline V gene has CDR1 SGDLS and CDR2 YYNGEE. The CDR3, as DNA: TGTGCCAGCAGCCTCAGGGGGCGAACTAAGTTATCAGATACGCAGTATTTT. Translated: CASSLRGRTKLSDTQYF.

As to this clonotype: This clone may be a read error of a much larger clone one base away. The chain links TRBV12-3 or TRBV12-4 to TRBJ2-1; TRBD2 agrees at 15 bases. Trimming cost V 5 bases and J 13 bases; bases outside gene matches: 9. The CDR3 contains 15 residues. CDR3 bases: TGTGCCAGCAGTCCCCGGGGACTAGCGGGGGGCTGTCAGTTCTTC. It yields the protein CASSPRGLAGGCQFF.